What follows are 22 T cell receptor beta chains derived from one specimen sequenced in a study of blood T cell repertoires in COVID-19. Here immunoSEQ multiplex PCR was the method, and the copy in TCRdb shows in-frame clones only, minus some. The data show 73,000 or so clones, with around 82% seen just once and roughly 5.4% held by the top ten. Sequences were obtained from peripheral blood. These receptors all come from a man between 45 and 60 years old with active COVID-19.

The chain joins TRBV5-1 to TRBJ2-6; 12 positions agree with TRBD1. The germline V gene has CDR1 SGHRS and CDR2 YFSETQ. The CDR3 covers 18 residues. The V segment lost 3 bases and the J segment 2 bases; nucleotides outside the gene matches: 6. The CDR3 coding sequence is TGCGCCAGCAGCTCCCCGGGACAGGGGGCAGCTGGGGCCAACGTCCTGACTTTC. This translates into CASSSPGQGAAGANVLTF. Full variable domain (missing parts from reference TRBV5-1 and TRBJ2-6): KAGVTQTPRYLIKTRGQQVTLSCSPISGHRSVSWYQQTPGQGLQFLFEYFSETQRNKGNFPGRFSGRQFSNSRSEMNVSTLELGDSALYLCASSSPGQGAAGANVLTFGAGSRLTVL.

This clone was seen only a few times. This chain links TRBV3-1 (or the pseudogene TRBV3-2) with TRBJ2-3; D may be TRBD2 (6 bases). Looked up from germline, CDR1 is LGHDT and CDR2 is YNNKEL (reference sequence). With 0 bases removed from V and 12 bases from J, the gap between germline ends came to 13 bases. The CDR3 sequence is 13 residues long. The DNA for the CDR3 is TGTGCCAGCAGCCAAGATGGACTAACCCGTCAGTATTTT. As protein: CASSQDGLTRQYF.

The gene calls are TRBV5-1 and TRBJ1-2, with 7 bases identical to TRBD1. Per germline, CDR1 SGHRS and CDR2 YFSETQ. V trimming: 4 bases; J trimming: 10 bases; junction bases outside the gene matches: 10. CDR3 length equals 13 residues. CDR3 bases: TGCGCCAGCAGCGAAATACAGGGGCCCCTCTACACCTTC. It is translated as CASSEIQGPLYTF.

The chain has TRBV6-5 and TRBJ1-2, with D unresolved. This CDR3 is built from 13 residues. Trimming took off 0 bases at V and 5 bases at J, with 7 bases between the two ends. Germline V CDR1 and CDR2: MNHEY, SVGAGI. CDR3 sequence: CASSYSDLYGYTF. DNA for the CDR3: TGTGCCAGCAGTTACTCGGACTTATATGGCTACACCTTC.

The J gene is TRBJ2-5, the V gene TRBV10-1; D perhaps matches TRBD1 (5 bases). The CDR3 has 13 residues. Germline V gene sequence: CDR1 WNHNN, CDR2 SYGVQD (reference sequence). Between the trimmed V and J ends, which lost 0 bases and 3 bases, there was a span of 5 bases. The CDR3 DNA sequence: TGCGCCAGCAGTGAGTCGACAGAAGAGACCCAGTACTTC. Translated, it gives CASSESTEETQYF.

The V and J genes are TRBV9 and TRBJ1-2, with 10 bases aligning to TRBD1. Germline assignment: CDR1 SGDLS and CDR2 YYNGEE. The CDR3 is 15 residues long. The J segment lost 7 bases and the V segment lost 3 bases, leaving 9 bases of the junction unmatched. The CDR3 loop is CASSGRDRGLGGYTF. The CDR3 coding sequence is TGTGCCAGCAGCGGCCGGGACAGGGGATTGGGTGGCTACACCTTC. Full variable domain (rest looked up from reference TRBV9 and TRBJ1-2): DSGVTQTPKHLITATGQRVTLRCSPRSGDLSVYWYQQSLDQGLQFLIQYYNGEERAKGNILERFSAQQFPDLHSELNLSSLELGDSALYFCASSGRDRGLGGYTFGSGTRLTVV.

The CDR3 DNA is TGTGCCAGCAGCTTGGGCTGGACAGGAGGGCAAGAGACCCAGTACTTC. Protein product: CASSLGWTGGQETQYF. The chain employs TRBV5-6 and TRBJ2-5; D is possibly TRBD1 (7 bases). The V end lost 0 bases, the J end lost 2 bases, and 14 bases lay between the germline ends. This CDR3 is 16 amino acids long. In germline, CDR1 is SGHDT, CDR2 YYEEEE.

J is TRBJ2-1 and V is TRBV27; no clear D gene. V was trimmed by 2 bases and J by 0 bases, leaving 11 bases between them. CDR1 MNHEY and CDR2 SMNVEV come from the germline V gene (reference sequence). This CDR3 region has 16 residues. CDR3 sequence: CASSLRPGTSYNEQFF. The CDR3 DNA follows: TGTGCCAGCAGTTTACGTCCAGGTACCTCCTACAATGAGCAGTTCTTC.

The chain combines TRBV6-5 with TRBJ2-5, with 9 bases fitting TRBD2. CDR3 length: 14 amino acids. The J segment lost 9 bases and the V segment lost 6 bases, leaving 11 bases of the junction unmatched. Germline values: CDR1 MNHEY, CDR2 SVGAGI. CDR3 residues: CASSPLAGEMAQYF. DNA of the CDR3: TGTGCCAGCAGCCCACTAGCGGGTGAGATGGCCCAGTACTTC.

The chain uses TRBV6-1 and TRBJ2-6; a possible D gene is TRBD2 (5 bases). Germline CDR1 and CDR2: MNHNS and SASEGT. Between the trimmed V and J ends, which lost 0 bases and 2 bases, there was a span of 11 bases. The CDR3 covers 17 residues. As DNA, the CDR3 is TGTGCCAGCAGTGAAGCGCTTCGGGGTCCTGGGGCCAACGTCCTGACTTTC. Amino acids: CASSEALRGPGANVLTF.

The chain combines TRBV5-4 with TRBJ2-5; D is undetermined. V shed 0 bases and J shed 0 bases, with 6 bases lying between them. CDR1 and CDR2 from the germline V gene are SGHNT and YYREEE (reference sequence). This CDR3 has 14 amino acids. Here the CDR3 DNA reads TGTGCCAGCAGCTTGGATAGCTACCAAGAGACCCAGTACTTC. The encoded protein is CASSLDSYQETQYF.

The chain recombines TRBV10-3 with TRBJ1-2; TRBD1 agrees at 7 bases. V was clipped by 0 bases and J by 8 bases; unmatched bases: 9. Germline CDR1 is ENHRY and CDR2 is SYGVKD. CDR3 size: 15 residues. The CDR3 protein is CAISESKGALGGYTF. CDR3 coding DNA: TGTGCCATCAGTGAGTCGAAGGGGGCCCTCGGGGGCTACACCTTC.

On this clone: Other DNA sequences in this sample translate to the same CDR3. The V and J genes are TRBV10-1 and TRBJ2-3; no clear D gene. CDR1 and CDR2 from the germline V gene are WNHNN and SYGVQD (reference sequence). This CDR3 has 12 residues. V shed 4 bases and J shed 3 bases, with 5 bases lying between them. Here the CDR3 reads CASSASTDTQYF. The CDR3 DNA follows: TGCGCCAGCAGTGCCTCGACAGATACGCAGTATTTT.

This chain uses TRBV27 with TRBJ1-2; D is uncertain. CDR1 and CDR2 from the germline V gene are MNHEY and SMNVEV (reference sequence). V was trimmed by 2 bases and J by 4 bases, leaving 11 bases between them. This CDR3 has 14 amino acids. Here the CDR3 DNA reads TGTGCCAGCAGTTTAACGGGGAATAGCTATGGCTACACCTTC. It codes for CASSLTGNSYGYTF.

The chain has TRBV18 and TRBJ2-2; perhaps TRBD1 as D (6 bases). Trimming left V 6 bases short and J 2 bases short, with 10 bases between. The CDR3 consists of 14 residues. Germline V gives CDR1 KGHSH, CDR2 LQKENI. This chain's CDR3 is CASSLQGNTGELFF. The CDR3 coding sequence is TGTGCCAGCTCGCTACAGGGAAACACCGGGGAGCTGTTTTTT.

The V and J genes are TRBV5-6 and TRBJ2-7; D is possibly TRBD2 (6 bases). This CDR3 region has 12 residues. V was cut by 2 bases and J by 5 bases, with 8 bases left in between. Germline V gene sequence: CDR1 SGHDT, CDR2 YYEEEE. The DNA of the CDR3 is TGTGCCAGCAGCTTCAGGGAGGACGAGCAGTACTTC. It codes for CASSFREDEQYF.

The V call is TRBV19, the J call TRBJ2-5; D perhaps matches TRBD1 (6 bases). The CDR3 is 13 amino acids. The germline V gene encodes CDR1 LNHDA and CDR2 SQIVND (reference sequence). Trimming took 3 bases from V and 4 from J, leaving 9 bases between them. CDR3 in amino acids: CASSIIRGETQYF. The DNA of the CDR3 is TGTGCCAGTAGTATCATCAGGGGAGAGACCCAGTACTTC.

The rearrangement joins TRBV7-9 to TRBJ2-5; possible D gene TRBD2, 6 bases. Germline V gene data show CDR1 as SEHNR and CDR2 as FQNEAQ (reference sequence). Trimming pared 11 bases from V and 7 bases from J, leaving 23 bases between. The CDR3 length is 14 residues. CDR3 nucleotides: TGTGCCTCCCTCCGGGGGTCGGTCTCGGGGACCCAGTACTTC. Amino acids: CASLRGSVSGTQYF.

The chain is built from TRBV7-3 and TRBJ2-2; D is unclear. CDR1 and CDR2 (germline): SGHTA, FQGTGA. The V and J ends lost 2 bases and 7 bases respectively, with 5 bases between them. The CDR3 runs to 12 residues. CDR3 amino acids: CASSLLGGELFF. In DNA form, the CDR3 reads TGTGCCAGCAGCTTACTAGGCGGGGAGCTGTTTTTT.

The V gene is TRBV12-3 or TRBV12-4, the J gene TRBJ2-7; 9 bases agree with TRBD2. V lost 6 bases to trimming and J lost 4 bases; unmatched junction nucleotides: 4. This CDR3 has 13 amino acids. CDR3 loop: CASRPSGGYEQYF. The CDR3 nucleotides read TGTGCCAGCAGGCCGAGCGGGGGGTACGAGCAGTACTTC.

The chain joins TRBV7-9 to TRBJ1-1; D may be TRBD1 (5 bases). V dropped 11 bases and J dropped 1 base, with 20 bases sitting between them. The CDR3 covers 15 residues. Germline lookup yields CDR1 SEHNR and CDR2 FQNEAQ (reference sequence). DNA of the CDR3: TGTGCCGGTCGACCGGGGGGGTCCGAGAACACTGAAGCTTTCTTT. Translation: CAGRPGGSENTEAFF.

This clone came up once. The V call is TRBV2, the J call TRBJ1-3, with a possible D match to TRBD1 (6 bases). Germline CDR1 reads SNHLY; CDR2 reads FYNNEI. CDR3 length: 15 residues. The V end was cut by 0 bases, the J end by 6 bases, with 12 bases between. The CDR3 loop is CASSEATGHLNTIYF. The CDR3 DNA is TGTGCCAGCAGTGAAGCGACAGGACACTTAAACACCATATATTTT.